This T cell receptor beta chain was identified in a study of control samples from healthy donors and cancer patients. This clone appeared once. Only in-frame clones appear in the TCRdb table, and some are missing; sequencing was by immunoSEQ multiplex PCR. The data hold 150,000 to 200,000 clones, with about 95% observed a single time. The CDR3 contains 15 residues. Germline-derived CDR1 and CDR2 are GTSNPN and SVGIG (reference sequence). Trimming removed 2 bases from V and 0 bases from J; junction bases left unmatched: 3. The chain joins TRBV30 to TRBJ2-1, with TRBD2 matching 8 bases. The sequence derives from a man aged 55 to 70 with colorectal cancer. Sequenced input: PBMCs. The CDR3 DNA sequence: TGTGCCTGGAGTCCGGGGGGGAGCTCCTACAATGAGCAGTTCTTC. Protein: CAWSPGGSSYNEQFF.